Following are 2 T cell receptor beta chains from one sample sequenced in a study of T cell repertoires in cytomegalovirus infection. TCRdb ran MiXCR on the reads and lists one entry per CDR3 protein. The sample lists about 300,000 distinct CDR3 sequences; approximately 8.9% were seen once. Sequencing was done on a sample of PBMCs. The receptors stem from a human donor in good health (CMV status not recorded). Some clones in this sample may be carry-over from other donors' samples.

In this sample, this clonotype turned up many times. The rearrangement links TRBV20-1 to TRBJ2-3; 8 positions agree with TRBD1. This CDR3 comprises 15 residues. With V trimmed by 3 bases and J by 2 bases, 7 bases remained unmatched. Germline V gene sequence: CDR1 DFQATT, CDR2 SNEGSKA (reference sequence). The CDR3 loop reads CSARADRGYTDTQYF. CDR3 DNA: TGCAGTGCTAGGGCTGACAGGGGATACACAGATACGCAGTATTTT.

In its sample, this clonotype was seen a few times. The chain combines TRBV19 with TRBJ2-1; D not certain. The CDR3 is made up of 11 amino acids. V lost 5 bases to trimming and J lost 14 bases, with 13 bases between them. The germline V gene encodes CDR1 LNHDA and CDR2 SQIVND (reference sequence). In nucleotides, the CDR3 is TGTGCCAGTAGTCCCGGAACAATAGAGTTCTTC. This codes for CASSPGTIEFF.